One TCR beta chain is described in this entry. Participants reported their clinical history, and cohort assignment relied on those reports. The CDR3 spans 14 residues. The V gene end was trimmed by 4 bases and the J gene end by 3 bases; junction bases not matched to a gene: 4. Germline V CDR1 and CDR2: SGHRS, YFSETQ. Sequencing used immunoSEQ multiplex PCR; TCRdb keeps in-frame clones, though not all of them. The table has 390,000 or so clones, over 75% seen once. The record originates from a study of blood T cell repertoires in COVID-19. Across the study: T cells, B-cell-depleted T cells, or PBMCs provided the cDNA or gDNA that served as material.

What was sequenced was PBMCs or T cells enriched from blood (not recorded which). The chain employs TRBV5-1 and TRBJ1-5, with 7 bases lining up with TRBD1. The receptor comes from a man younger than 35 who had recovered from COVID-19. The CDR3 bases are TGCGCCAGCAGCGAGACAGGGAACAATCAGCCCCAGCATTTT. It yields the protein CASSETGNNQPQHF.